The 31 T cell receptor beta chains given below trace back to one sample, sequenced in a study of blood T cell repertoires in COVID-19. Sequencing used immunoSEQ multiplex PCR; TCRdb keeps in-frame clones, though not all of them. The table records about 190,000 clones, roughly 84% of them present only once. The sample comprised PBMCs or T cells enriched from blood (not recorded which). These receptor sequences come from a woman under 40 who had recovered from COVID-19.

V and J are TRBV7-2 and TRBJ2-1, with a weak D call TRBD2 (5 bases). Trimming stripped 5 bases from V and 5 bases from J, with 16 bases between. Per germline, CDR1 SGHTA and CDR2 FQGNSA. The CDR3 is 15 amino acids. This CDR3 reads CASSTQTGIHNEQFF. Written as DNA, the CDR3 is TGTGCCAGCAGCACCCAGACGGGGATACACAATGAGCAGTTCTTC.

The chain couples TRBV5-5 to TRBJ2-5; D possibly corresponds to TRBD2 (5 bases). V dropped 2 bases and J dropped 5 bases, with 13 bases sitting between them. CDR1 and CDR2 (germline): SGHKS, YYEKEE (reference sequence). The CDR3 extends over 14 amino acids. The CDR3 loop is CASSLRPPGETQYF. The CDR3 coding sequence is TGTGCCAGCAGCTTACGGCCGCCGGGGGAGACCCAGTACTTC.

The chain has TRBV6-1 and TRBJ1-4; D perhaps matches TRBD1 (5 bases). The V end was cut by 3 bases, the J end by 8 bases, with 16 bases between. Germline-derived CDR1 and CDR2 are MNHNS and SASEGT. The CDR3 is made up of 15 amino acids. CDR3 nucleotide sequence: TGTGCCAGCAGTGAGCCGGAGGGGTTGGGGGAAAAACTGTTTTTT. Protein sequence: CASSEPEGLGEKLFF.

This clone was seen only once. V gene TRBV28 combines with J gene TRBJ1-4, with 11 bases lining up with TRBD1. With 5 bases clipped from V and 0 bases from J, the junction kept 5 bases outside the gene matches. The CDR3 covers 17 residues. Germline CDR1 is MDHEN and CDR2 is SYDVKM. The CDR3 DNA reads as TGTGCCAGCAGTCTCGAGGGACAGGGGGCAACTAATGAAAAACTGTTTTTT. The encoded protein is CASSLEGQGATNEKLFF.

The chain's CDR3 is CASSAGGPHQPQHF. The CDR3 DNA reads as TGTGCCAGCAGCGCAGGGGGCCCTCATCAGCCCCAGCATTTT. V usage is TRBV7-8 and J usage is TRBJ1-5, with TRBD1 identical over 8 bases. V trimming: 5 bases; J trimming: 5 bases; junction bases outside the gene matches: 5. This CDR3 has 14 amino acids. Germline values: CDR1 SGHVS, CDR2 FQNEAQ.

This clone was observed at least ten times. The junction departs from the called germline gene at one end, perhaps through a read error. The V call is TRBV7-7, the J call TRBJ2-2; 7 nucleotides match TRBD2. Germline values: CDR1 SSHAT, CDR2 FNYEAQ (reference sequence). The CDR3 loop spans 16 amino acids. The CDR3 protein is CASSLGAGTNTGELFF. The DNA of the CDR3 is TGTGCTAGCAGCTTAGGAGCGGGGACGAACACCGGGGAGCTGTTTTTT.

This clone was detected only a few times. The chain couples TRBV15 to TRBJ1-2, with D perhaps TRBD1 (5 bases). Germline V CDR1 and CDR2: LNHNV, YYDKDF (reference sequence). CDR3 length: 15 residues. V lost 1 base to trimming and J lost 3 bases, with 12 bases between them. CDR3 amino acids: CATSRGTQSDYGYTF. CDR3 nucleotides: TGTGCCACCAGCAGAGGGACACAATCAGACTATGGCTACACCTTC. The entire variable domain, with the rest obtained from reference TRBV15 and TRBJ1-2, is as follows: DAMVIQNPRYQVTQFGKPVTLSCSQTLNHNVMYWYQQKSSQAPKLLFHYYDKDFNNEADTPDNFQSRRPNTSFCFLDIRSPGLGDTAMYLCATSRGTQSDYGYTFGSGTRLTVV.

The chain has TRBV7-2 and TRBJ2-1; 7 positions match TRBD1. The V segment lost 5 bases and the J segment 0 bases; nucleotides outside the gene matches: 10. This CDR3 comprises 17 residues. Germline V gene data show CDR1 as SGHTA and CDR2 as FQGNSA. CDR3 DNA sequence: TGTGCCAGCAGCCAAGTCCCCGGGACAGCCTCCTACAATGAGCAGTTCTTC. Translating gives CASSQVPGTASYNEQFF.

The chain combines TRBV20-1 with TRBJ1-6; possible D gene TRBD1, 6 bases. This CDR3 has 15 amino acids. The V and J ends lost 3 bases and 9 bases respectively, with 18 bases between them. Looked up from germline, CDR1 is DFQATT and CDR2 is SNEGSKA (reference sequence). In nucleotides, the CDR3 is TGCAGTGCTAGTGCGGAGCAGGGGTCTAGTTCACCCCTCCACTTT. Translation: CSASAEQGSSSPLHF.

V usage is TRBV18 and J usage is TRBJ2-3, with TRBD2 matching over 9 bases. Germline V gives CDR1 KGHSH, CDR2 LQKENI. The CDR3 is made up of 16 amino acids. V was clipped by 0 bases and J by 2 bases; unmatched bases: 3. The CDR3 DNA follows: TGTGCCAGCTCACCACCGACTAGCGGAACCACAGATACGCAGTATTTT. As protein: CASSPPTSGTTDTQYF. The entire variable domain, with the rest obtained from reference TRBV18 and TRBJ2-3, is as follows: NAGVMQNPRHLVRRRGQEARLRCSPMKGHSHVYWYRQLPEEGLKFMVYLQKENIIDESGMPKERFSAEFPKEGPSILRIQQVVRGDSAAYFCASSPPTSGTTDTQYFGPGTRLTVL.

J is TRBJ1-6 and V is TRBV28; TRBD1 might be the D (6 bases). The V gene's germline CDR1 is MDHEN and CDR2 SYDVKM. The CDR3 runs to 15 residues. The ends were cut back, 7 bases at V and 9 bases at J, with 19 bases in the middle. The CDR3 region is CASNRPDSRFSPLHF. The CDR3 DNA follows: TGTGCCAGCAACCGACCGGACAGTCGATTTTCACCCCTCCACTTT.

The chain links TRBV6-5 to TRBJ1-5, with 9 positions matching TRBD1. Germline loops: CDR1 MNHEY, CDR2 SVGAGI. Trimming took 6 bases from V and 8 from J; bases not matched to a gene: 8. The CDR3 extends over 14 amino acids. The CDR3 DNA sequence: TGTGCCAGCAGCCTTACAGGGGGCAAGAAGCCCCAGCATTTT. Encoded protein: CASSLTGGKKPQHF.

In its sample, this clone was seen once. The rearrangement links TRBV6-6 to TRBJ1-1, with a weak D call TRBD1 (6 bases). The CDR3 sequence is 15 residues long. Trimming shortened V by 4 bases and J by 6 bases, and 18 bases separated the two germline ends. From germline, CDR1 is MNHNY and CDR2 SVGAGI (reference sequence). This chain's CDR3 is CASSSPGGPDPEAFF. The CDR3 DNA reads as TGTGCCAGCAGTTCCCCGGGGGGGCCCGACCCTGAAGCTTTCTTT.

The CDR3 region is CATSDTGALNTGELFF. In DNA, the CDR3 is TGTGCCACCAGTGACACAGGGGCGCTGAACACCGGGGAGCTGTTTTTT. The chain is built from TRBV24-1 and TRBJ2-2, with TRBD1 identical over 7 bases. Germline V CDR1 and CDR2: KGHDR, SFDVKD. This CDR3 region has 16 residues. J gave up 1 base and V 4 bases, and 5 bases lay outside the gene matches.

The chain links TRBV28 to TRBJ1-2; D is undetermined. The CDR3 is 15 amino acids. Germline CDR1 reads MDHEN; CDR2 reads SYDVKM. Trimming took off 0 bases at V and 8 bases at J, with 16 bases between the two ends. The CDR3 here is CASSLWAVTERGYTF. As DNA, the CDR3 is TGTGCCAGCAGTTTATGGGCAGTGACGGAGAGGGGCTACACCTTC.

The V call is TRBV5-1, the J call TRBJ2-7; TRBD1 matches at 7 bases. This CDR3 is built from 13 residues. Germline CDR1 is SGHRS and CDR2 is YFSETQ. Trimming removed 6 bases from V and 3 bases from J; junction bases left unmatched: 6. In DNA, the CDR3 is TGCGCCAGCAAGAGACAGGGAAACTACGAGCAGTACTTC. It encodes CASKRQGNYEQYF. Full variable domain (missing parts from reference TRBV5-1 and TRBJ2-7): KAGVTQTPRYLIKTRGQQVTLSCSPISGHRSVSWYQQTPGQGLQFLFEYFSETQRNKGNFPGRFSGRQFSNSRSEMNVSTLELGDSALYLCASKRQGNYEQYFGPGTRLTVT.

The chain combines TRBV11-1 with TRBJ2-7, with D tentatively TRBD1 (6 bases). Per germline, CDR1 SGHAT and CDR2 FQDESV (reference sequence). Trimming took 5 bases from V and 11 from J, leaving 16 bases between them. CDR3 size: 12 residues. CDR3 protein: CASSLRRQEEYV. The DNA for the CDR3 is TGTGCCAGCAGCCTGCGCCGACAGGAAGAGTACGTC.

This clone is classed as medium-sized. V usage is TRBV21-1 and J usage is TRBJ2-7; the table's D call of TRBD1 was not tested on the DNA. TRBV21-1 is designated a pseudogene. This CDR3 is 13 amino acids long. The CDR3 here is CASSKLGGVEQYF. Written as DNA, the CDR3 is TGTGCCAGCAGCAAATTAGGGGGTGTCGAGCAGTACTTC.

CDR3: CASSPRGGYREGRPQHF. The CDR3 DNA reads as TGTGCCAGCAGCCCAAGGGGGGGGTACAGGGAAGGAAGGCCCCAGCATTTT. This sequence joins TRBV27 and TRBJ1-5, with D possibly TRBD1 on 6 matching bases. V was shortened by 6 bases and J by 9 bases, with 27 bases between the two germline ends. Per the germline V gene, CDR1 is MNHEY and CDR2 is SMNVEV (reference sequence). The CDR3 covers 17 residues.

The chain couples TRBV5-1 to TRBJ1-4, with TRBD1 matching 7 bases. The CDR3 consists of 15 residues. Germline trimming cut 5 bases from V and 7 bases from J; bases unmatched to any gene: 11. The V gene's germline CDR1 is SGHRS and CDR2 YFSETQ. This CDR3 reads CASRSEGARGEKLFF. The DNA for the CDR3 is TGCGCCAGCAGATCTGAGGGGGCGCGGGGTGAAAAACTGTTTTTT.

This chain connects TRBV18 to TRBJ2-7; 8 nucleotides line up with TRBD1. V was pared by 3 bases and J by 6 bases, with 4 bases of the junction left unmatched. Germline V CDR1 and CDR2: KGHSH, LQKENI. This CDR3 contains 13 residues. CDR3 sequence (DNA): TGTGCCAGCTCACCGAGGACAGGGCTCGAGCAGTACGTC. This codes for CASSPRTGLEQYV.

The chain uses TRBV27 and TRBJ1-5, with D maybe TRBD1 (6 bases). This CDR3 spans 16 amino acids. Germline values: CDR1 MNHEY, CDR2 SMNVEV (reference sequence). Deletions cut 4 bases from V and 4 bases from J, with 17 bases between. CDR3 nucleotides: TGTGCCAGCAGTTCGCATCTAGGGACATTTAATCAGCCCCAGCATTTT. Amino acid sequence: CASSSHLGTFNQPQHF.

The chain combines TRBV12-3 or TRBV12-4 with TRBJ1-2; TRBD1 matches at 8 bases. The CDR3 consists of 11 residues. With V trimmed by 9 bases and J by 8 bases, 5 bases remained unmatched. This chain's CDR3 is CASGQGVGYTF. The CDR3, as DNA: TGTGCCAGTGGACAGGGTGTAGGCTACACCTTC.

The chain combines TRBV12-3 or TRBV12-4 with TRBJ2-7; 8 bases align to TRBD1. This CDR3 spans 12 amino acids. The trim removed 6 bases at V and 5 bases at J, leaving 3 bases unmatched. The CDR3, as DNA: TGTGCCAGCAGCCCGACAGGGGACGAGCAGTACGTC. Translating it yields CASSPTGDEQYV.

This clone was observed once. The rearrangement joins TRBV28 to TRBJ1-5; 8 bases are a match to TRBD1. CDR1 is MDHEN and CDR2 is SYDVKM in the germline V gene. The CDR3 has 17 amino acids. Trimming at V came to 7 bases and at J to 4 bases, leaving 15 bases not matched to a gene. The CDR3 nucleotides read TGTGCCAGCAACTCAGACAGGGGCCCGGTGGATAATCAGCCCCAGCATTTT. It translates to CASNSDRGPVDNQPQHF.

This chain joins TRBV12-3 or TRBV12-4 and TRBJ1-4, with 7 positions matching TRBD1. The junction had 8 bases not matched to a gene; V was cut back by 6 bases and J by 10 bases. This CDR3 spans 13 amino acids. This CDR3 reads CASRTGEVGKLFF. The CDR3 region has the DNA TGTGCCAGCAGAACAGGGGAAGTAGGAAAACTGTTTTTT.

This clone has a handful of counts. V usage is TRBV28 and J usage is TRBJ1-2; the D gene is possibly TRBD1 (5 bases). The CDR3 sequence is 13 residues long. Between the trimmed V and J ends, which lost 5 bases and 8 bases, there was a span of 15 bases. The germline V gene has CDR1 MDHEN and CDR2 SYDVKM. The CDR3 protein is CASSPDTFGGYTF. The CDR3 DNA follows: TGTGCCAGCAGTCCGGACACGTTCGGGGGCTACACCTTC.

The chain combines TRBV18 with TRBJ2-7; 10 nucleotides match TRBD2. CDR1 and CDR2 (germline): KGHSH, LQKENI. The CDR3 has 16 amino acids. After removal of 4 bases from V and 3 bases from J, the junction contained 9 bases not matched to a gene. CDR3 nucleotide sequence: TGTGCCAGCTCACGATCTCTAGCGGGAGTAGGCTACGAGCAGTACTTC. Amino acid sequence: CASSRSLAGVGYEQYF.

This clone was detected only once. The gene calls are TRBV28 and TRBJ2-5; D uncertain. The CDR3 is made up of 12 amino acids. In germline, CDR1 is MDHEN, CDR2 SYDVKM. Trimming left V 7 bases short and J 11 bases short, with 17 bases between. The CDR3 sequence is CASTAQTSGQYF. The DNA of the CDR3 is TGTGCCAGCACCGCCCAGACCTCGGGTCAGTACTTC.

V is TRBV28 and J is TRBJ1-1; D is uncertain. Trimming stripped 6 bases from V and 8 bases from J, with 16 bases between. There are 13 residues in the CDR3. The germline CDR1 and CDR2 sequences are MDHEN and SYDVKM. CDR3 residues: CASSRPTIREAFF. CDR3 sequence (DNA): TGTGCCAGCAGCCGTCCTACCATCCGCGAAGCTTTCTTT.

The chain combines TRBV19 with TRBJ2-1, with 10 bases fitting TRBD1. The V and J ends lost 5 bases and 5 bases, in that order; junction bases with no gene match: 9. The germline CDR1 and CDR2 sequences are LNHDA and SQIVND (reference sequence). The CDR3 runs to 16 residues. The CDR3 nucleotides read TGTGCCAGTAGTTTTTCTACCGGGACAGGGGACAATGAGCAGTTCTTC. This encodes CASSFSTGTGDNEQFF.